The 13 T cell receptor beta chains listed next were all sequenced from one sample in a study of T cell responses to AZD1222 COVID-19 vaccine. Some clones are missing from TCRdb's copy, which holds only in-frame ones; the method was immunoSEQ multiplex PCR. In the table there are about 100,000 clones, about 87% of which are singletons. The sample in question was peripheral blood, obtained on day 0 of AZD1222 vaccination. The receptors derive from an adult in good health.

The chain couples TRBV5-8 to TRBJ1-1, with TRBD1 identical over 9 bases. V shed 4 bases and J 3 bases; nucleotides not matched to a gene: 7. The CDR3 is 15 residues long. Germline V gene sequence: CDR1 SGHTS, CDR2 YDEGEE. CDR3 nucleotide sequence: TGTGCCAGCAGCCCATGGGACAGGGTGGACACTGAAGCTTTCTTT. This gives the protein CASSPWDRVDTEAFF.

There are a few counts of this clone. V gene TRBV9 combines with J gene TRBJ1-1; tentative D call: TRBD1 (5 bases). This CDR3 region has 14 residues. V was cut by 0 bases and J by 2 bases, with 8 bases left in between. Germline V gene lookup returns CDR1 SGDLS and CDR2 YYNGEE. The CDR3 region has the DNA TGTGCCAGCAGCGTAGTTGGGGGAAACACTGAAGCTTTCTTT. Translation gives CASSVVGGNTEAFF.

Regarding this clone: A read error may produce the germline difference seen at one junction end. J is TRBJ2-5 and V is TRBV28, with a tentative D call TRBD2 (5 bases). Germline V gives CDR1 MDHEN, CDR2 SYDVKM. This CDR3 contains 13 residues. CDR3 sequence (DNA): TGTGCCAGCAGTTTCTTACATGGGGAGATCCAGTACTTC. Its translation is CASSFLHGEIQYF.

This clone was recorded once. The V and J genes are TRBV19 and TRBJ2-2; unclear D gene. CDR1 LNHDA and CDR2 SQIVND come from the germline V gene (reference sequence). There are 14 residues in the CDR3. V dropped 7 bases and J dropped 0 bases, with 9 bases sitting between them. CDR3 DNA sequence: TGTGCCAGTATAAAACAGACGAACACCGGGGAGCTGTTTTTT. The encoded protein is CASIKQTNTGELFF.

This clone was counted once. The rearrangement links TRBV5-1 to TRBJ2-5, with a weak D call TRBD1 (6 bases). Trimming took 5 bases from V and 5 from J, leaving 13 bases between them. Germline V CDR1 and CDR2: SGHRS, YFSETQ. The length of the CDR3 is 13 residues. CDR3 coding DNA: TGCGCCAGCAGAACAACAGGGATGGAGACCCAGTACTTC. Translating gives CASRTTGMETQYF.

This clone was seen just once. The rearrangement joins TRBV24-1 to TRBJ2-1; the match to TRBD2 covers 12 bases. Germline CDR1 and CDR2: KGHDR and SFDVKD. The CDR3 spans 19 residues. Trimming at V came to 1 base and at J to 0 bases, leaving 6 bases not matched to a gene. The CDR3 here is CATSDFPGTSGHSYNEQFF. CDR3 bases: TGTGCCACCAGTGATTTTCCCGGGACTAGCGGGCACTCCTACAATGAGCAGTTCTTC.

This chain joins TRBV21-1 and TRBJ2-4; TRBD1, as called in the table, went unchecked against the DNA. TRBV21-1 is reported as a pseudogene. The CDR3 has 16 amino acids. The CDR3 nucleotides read TGTGCCAGCAGAAACAGGGGGCGCCCGGCCAAAAACATTCAGTACTTC. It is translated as CASRNRGRPAKNIQYF.

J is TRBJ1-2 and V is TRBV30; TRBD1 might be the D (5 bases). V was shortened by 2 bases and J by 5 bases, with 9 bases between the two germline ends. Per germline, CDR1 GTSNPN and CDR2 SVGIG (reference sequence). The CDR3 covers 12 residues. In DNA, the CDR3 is TGTGCCTGGAGTCCCGGGGCATATGGCTACACCTTC. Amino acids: CAWSPGAYGYTF.

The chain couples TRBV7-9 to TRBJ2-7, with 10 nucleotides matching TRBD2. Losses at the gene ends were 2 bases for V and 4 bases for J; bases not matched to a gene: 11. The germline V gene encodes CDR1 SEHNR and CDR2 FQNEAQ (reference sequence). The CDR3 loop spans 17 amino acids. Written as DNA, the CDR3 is TGTGCCAGCAGCTTATATAGCGGGAGGTCCTCACCATACGAGCAGTACTTC. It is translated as CASSLYSGRSSPYEQYF.

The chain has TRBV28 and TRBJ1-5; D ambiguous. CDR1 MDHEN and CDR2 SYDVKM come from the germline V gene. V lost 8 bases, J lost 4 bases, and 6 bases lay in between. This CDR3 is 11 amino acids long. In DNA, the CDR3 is TGTGCCAGCTCAGGAAATCAGCCCCAGCATTTT. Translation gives CASSGNQPQHF.

The CDR3 region is CASSLVGRGNNEQFF. In nucleotides, the CDR3 is TGTGCCAGCAGCTTAGTCGGAAGGGGCAACAATGAGCAGTTCTTC. The rearrangement links TRBV7-2 to TRBJ2-1; tentative D call: TRBD1 (5 bases). The CDR3 consists of 15 residues. Trimming took off 1 base at V and 5 bases at J, with 12 bases between the two ends. Germline assignment: CDR1 SGHTA and CDR2 FQGNSA.

CDR3 sequence reads: CAWSAETQYF. For the CDR3, the DNA is TGTGCCTGGAGTGCTGAGACCCAGTACTTC. The gene calls are TRBV30 and TRBJ2-5; D call uncertain. Germline V gives CDR1 GTSNPN, CDR2 SVGIG (reference sequence). V lost 1 base and J lost 5, with 2 bases in between. The CDR3 contains 10 residues. The complete variable domain, with remaining parts taken from reference TRBV30 and TRBJ2-5, reads SQTIHQWPATLVQPVGSPLSLECTVEGTSNPNLYWYRQAAGRGLQLLFYSVGIGQISSEVPQNLSASRPQDRQFILSSKKLLLSDSGFYLCAWSAETQYFGPGTRLLVL.

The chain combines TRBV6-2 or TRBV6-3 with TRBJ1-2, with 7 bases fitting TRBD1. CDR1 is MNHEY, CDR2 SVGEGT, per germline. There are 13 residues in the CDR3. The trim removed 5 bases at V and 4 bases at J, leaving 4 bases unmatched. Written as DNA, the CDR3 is TGTGCCAGCAGTCGACAGGGACCCTATGGCTACACCTTC. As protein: CASSRQGPYGYTF.